This T cell receptor (beta chain) is from a study of T-cell memory formation after mild COVID-19. General observations from the study: Researchers report contracting CD4+ clones mostly in CM and EM, with CD8+ clones in EMRA. Nothing confirmed that second-wave clones peaking on day 37 were specific for SARS-CoV-2. Later expanders leaned CD4+, whereas day 15 to 85 contracting clones were balanced CD4/CD8.

Barcoded TCR alpha and TCR beta cDNA libraries with UMIs came from 5'RACE using constant-segment primers. MiXCR, applied by TCRdb to the 5' RACE reads, yields one record per CDR3 protein. This sample carries 470,000 or so distinct CDR3 sequences, approximately 18% of them seen once, and the ten largest clones take 9% to 15%. The junction had 9 bases not matched to a gene; V was cut back by 2 bases and J by 8 bases. The length of the CDR3 is 16 residues. Germline assignment: CDR1 LGHDT and CDR2 YNNKEL (reference sequence). A few counts support this clonotype. Its antigen is not identified. The chain couples TRBV3-1 to TRBJ2-1; 10 bases fit TRBD2. The TCR sequence derives from an adult woman who had mild COVID-19 (a few samples of this study predate the infection). Cell type and time point are not known. Sequencing was done on a sample of PBMCs or a T cell subset sorted from them (not recorded which). The CDR3, as DNA: TGTGCCAGCAGCCAAACTAGCGGGGCTTTAGGACATGAGCAGTTCTTC. Translation: CASSQTSGALGHEQFF.